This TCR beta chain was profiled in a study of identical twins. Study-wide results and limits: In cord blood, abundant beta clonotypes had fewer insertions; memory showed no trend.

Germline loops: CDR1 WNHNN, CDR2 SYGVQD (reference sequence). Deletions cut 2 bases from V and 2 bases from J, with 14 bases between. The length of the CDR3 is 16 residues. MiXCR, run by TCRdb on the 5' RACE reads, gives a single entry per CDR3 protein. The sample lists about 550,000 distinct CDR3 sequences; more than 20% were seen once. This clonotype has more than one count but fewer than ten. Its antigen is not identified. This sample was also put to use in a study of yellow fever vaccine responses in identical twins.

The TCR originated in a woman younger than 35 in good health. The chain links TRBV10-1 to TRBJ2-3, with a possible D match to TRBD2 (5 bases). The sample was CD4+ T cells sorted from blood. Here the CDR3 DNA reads TGCGCCAGCAGTGAGATGAGCGGACCTTTCACAGATACGCAGTATTTT. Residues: CASSEMSGPFTDTQYF.